This T cell receptor beta chain is drawn from a study of blood T cells in healthy people across ages. Findings and caveats of the study: Naive T cell percentage by flow cytometry tracked strongly with beta diversity. Both higher diversity and more naive CD4+ cells marked long-lived donors when set against aged donors.

The CDR3 totals 14 residues. V lost 6 bases, J lost 0 bases, and 8 bases stayed unmatched. Germline assignment: CDR1 DFQATT and CDR2 SNEGSKA (reference sequence). There are a few counts of this clonotype. What it recognizes is unknown. A second PCR, run for about 6 to 11 cycles, used a sample-barcoded 5' primer plus a J-beta primer mix. Tags on each cDNA molecule came from a template-switch adaptor with 12 random nucleotides. TCRdb reprocessed the 5' RACE reads via MiXCR and lists one record per CDR3 protein. This table holds about 800,000 distinct CDR3 sequences, roughly 60% found once. The sequenced sample consisted of blood. V and J are TRBV20-1 and TRBJ2-7; 7 bases are shared with TRBD1. This clonotype was obtained from a man aged 25 to 40 in good health. The CDR3 DNA is TGCAGTGCACTCCGGACAGGCCGCTCCTACGAGCAGTACTTC. Translation: CSALRTGRSYEQYF.